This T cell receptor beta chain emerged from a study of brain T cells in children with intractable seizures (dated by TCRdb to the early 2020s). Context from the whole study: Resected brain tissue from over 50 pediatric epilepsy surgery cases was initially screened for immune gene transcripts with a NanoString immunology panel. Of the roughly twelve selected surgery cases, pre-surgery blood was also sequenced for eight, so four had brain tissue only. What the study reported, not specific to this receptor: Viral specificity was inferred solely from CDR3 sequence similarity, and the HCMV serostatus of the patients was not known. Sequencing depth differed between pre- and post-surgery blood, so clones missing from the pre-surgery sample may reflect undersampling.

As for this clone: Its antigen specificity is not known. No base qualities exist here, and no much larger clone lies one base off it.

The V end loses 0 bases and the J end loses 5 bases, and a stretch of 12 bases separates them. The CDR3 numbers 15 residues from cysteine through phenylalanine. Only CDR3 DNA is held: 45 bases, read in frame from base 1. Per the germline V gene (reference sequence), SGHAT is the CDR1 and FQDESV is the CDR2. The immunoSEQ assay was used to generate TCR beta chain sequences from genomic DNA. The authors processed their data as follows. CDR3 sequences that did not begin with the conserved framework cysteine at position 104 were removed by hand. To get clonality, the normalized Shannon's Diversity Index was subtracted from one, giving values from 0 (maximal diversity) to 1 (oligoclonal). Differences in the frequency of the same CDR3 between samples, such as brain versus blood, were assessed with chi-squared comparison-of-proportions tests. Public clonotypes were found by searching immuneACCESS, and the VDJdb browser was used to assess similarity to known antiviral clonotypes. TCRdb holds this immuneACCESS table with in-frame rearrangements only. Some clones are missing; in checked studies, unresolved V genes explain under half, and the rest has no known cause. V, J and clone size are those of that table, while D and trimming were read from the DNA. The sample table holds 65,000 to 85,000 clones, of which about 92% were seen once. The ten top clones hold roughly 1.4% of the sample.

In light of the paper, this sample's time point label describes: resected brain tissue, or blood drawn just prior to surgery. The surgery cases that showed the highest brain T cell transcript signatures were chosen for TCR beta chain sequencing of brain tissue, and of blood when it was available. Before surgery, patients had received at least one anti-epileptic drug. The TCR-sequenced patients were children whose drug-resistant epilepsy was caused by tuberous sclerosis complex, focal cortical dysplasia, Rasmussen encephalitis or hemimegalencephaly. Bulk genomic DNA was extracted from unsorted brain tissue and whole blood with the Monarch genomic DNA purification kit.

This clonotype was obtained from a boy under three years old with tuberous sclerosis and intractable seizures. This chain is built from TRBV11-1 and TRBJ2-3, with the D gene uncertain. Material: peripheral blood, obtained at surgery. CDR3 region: CASSLASVGIDTQYF. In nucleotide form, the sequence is TGTGCCAGCAGCTTAGCGTCTGTGGGGATAGATACGCAGTATTTT.